The present entry profiles one TCR beta chain with its context. This sample is part of a study of identical twins. One entry per CDR3 protein, called by TCRdb with MiXCR from the 5' RACE reads. The data show 450,000 to 650,000 distinct CDR3 sequences, 9.6% seen once. The same sample was also studied in work on yellow fever vaccine responses in identical twins.

This sequence was found in a young woman in good health. Sequencing was carried out using PBMCs.

The CDR3 region has the DNA TGCGCCAGCAGCTTGACTAGCGGGGTTGGAACAGATACGCAGTATTTT. It yields the protein CASSLTSGVGTDTQYF. This rearrangement joins TRBV5-1 to TRBJ2-3; 10 nucleotides line up with TRBD2. J was trimmed by 3 bases and V by 1 base; bases with no gene match: 5. The CDR3 is 16 amino acids. CDR1 is SGHRS, CDR2 YFSETQ, per germline. The entire variable domain, with the rest obtained from reference TRBV5-1 and TRBJ2-3, is as follows: KAGVTQTPRYLIKTRGQQVTLSCSPISGHRSVSWYQQTPGQGLQFLFEYFSETQRNKGNFPGRFSGRQFSNSRSEMNVSTLELGDSALYLCASSLTSGVGTDTQYFGPGTRLTVL.